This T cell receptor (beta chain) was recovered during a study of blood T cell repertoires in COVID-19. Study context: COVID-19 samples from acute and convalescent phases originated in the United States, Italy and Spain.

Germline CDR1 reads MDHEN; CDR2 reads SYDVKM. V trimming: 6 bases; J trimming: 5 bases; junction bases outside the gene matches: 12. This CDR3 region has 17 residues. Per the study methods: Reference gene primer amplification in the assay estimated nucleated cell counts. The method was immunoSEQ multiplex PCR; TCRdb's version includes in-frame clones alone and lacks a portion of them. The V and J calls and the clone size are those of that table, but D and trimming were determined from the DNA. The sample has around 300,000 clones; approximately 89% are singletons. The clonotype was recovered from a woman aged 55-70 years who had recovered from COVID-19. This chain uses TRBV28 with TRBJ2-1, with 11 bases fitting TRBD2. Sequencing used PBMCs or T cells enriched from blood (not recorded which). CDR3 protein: CASSETSGAFVNNEQFF. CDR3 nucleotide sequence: TGTGCCAGCAGCGAGACTAGCGGGGCTTTTGTCAACAATGAGCAGTTCTTC.